These 4 T cell receptor beta chains originate from one sample sequenced in a study of blood T cell repertoires in COVID-19. Repertoires were generated with immunoSEQ multiplex PCR, while TCRdb's copy carries only in-frame clones and drops some. Of 340,000 or so clones listed, around 86% are singletons. Input material: peripheral blood. The receptors originated from a man in his fifties or sixties with active or convalescent COVID-19.

The V gene is TRBV6-2 or TRBV6-3, the J gene TRBJ2-1, with D perhaps TRBD1 (5 bases). Per the germline V gene, CDR1 is MNHEY and CDR2 is SVGEGT. Trimming took off 2 bases at V and 8 bases at J, with 10 bases between the two ends. The CDR3 loop spans 13 amino acids. The CDR3 protein is CASSYVRGHEQFF. The DNA for the CDR3 is TGTGCCAGCAGTTACGTTAGGGGTCATGAGCAGTTCTTC.

As DNA, the CDR3 is TGTGCCAGTAGTATTACCCCGGGACAGGATGCGAACACCTTC. Protein product: CASSITPGQDANTF. The chain is built from TRBV19 and TRBJ1-2; 8 bases map to TRBD1. The CDR3 is 14 residues long. Unmatched junction bases numbered 12, after V lost 3 bases and J lost 12 bases. Looked up from germline, CDR1 is LNHDA and CDR2 is SQIVND (reference sequence). The full variable domain, completed using reference TRBV19 and TRBJ1-2, is DGGITQSPKYLFRKEGQNVTLSCEQNLNHDAMYWYRQDPGQGLRLIYYSQIVNDFQKGDIAEGYSVSREKKESFPLTVTSAQKNPTAFYLCASSITPGQDANTFGSGTRLTVV.

The rearrangement joins TRBV28 to TRBJ1-3; 8 bases are a match to TRBD1. Looked up from germline, CDR1 is MDHEN and CDR2 is SYDVKM. With 3 bases clipped from V and 0 bases from J, the junction kept 13 bases outside the gene matches. This CDR3 spans 19 amino acids. CDR3 protein: CASSLRTGPVPPSGNTIYF. The CDR3 DNA sequence: TGTGCCAGCAGTTTGCGGACAGGGCCCGTACCTCCCTCTGGAAACACCATATATTTT.

To note about this clone: The junction shows a germline mismatch at one end, possibly a read error. The V and J genes are TRBV7-8 and TRBJ1-2; 8 bases are shared with TRBD1. The CDR3 totals 15 residues. Germline CDR1 reads SGHVS; CDR2 reads FQNEAQ. The CDR3 loop is CASSLVGRTGIQLPF. The CDR3 DNA reads as TGTGCCAGCAGCTTAGTGGGACGGACAGGGATACAGCTGCCGTTC.